The 14 T cell receptor beta chains below were found in one sample sequenced in a study of T cell repertoires in cytomegalovirus infection. Their recognized antigens are unknown. TCRdb fed the reads into MiXCR, producing one record per CDR3 protein. The sample consists of hundreds of thousands of distinct CDR3 sequences, 42% of them appearing once. The material was cultured PBMCs, obtained from culture after CMV antigen stimulation. The receptors come from a human donor in good health (CMV status not recorded). Some clones in this sample may be carry-over from other donors' samples.

The rearrangement uses TRBV10-3 and TRBJ2-3, with 14 positions matching TRBD2. The length of the CDR3 is 15 residues. The V segment lost 7 bases and the J segment 4 bases; nucleotides outside the gene matches: 4. Germline CDR1 is ENHRY and CDR2 is SYGVKD. The CDR3 is CAITPGLAGADTQYF. The CDR3, as DNA: TGTGCCATCACTCCGGGACTAGCGGGAGCAGATACGCAGTATTTT.

V and J are TRBV7-2 and TRBJ2-1; 9 bases map to TRBD2. This CDR3 is 16 amino acids long. The V segment lost 5 bases and the J segment 2 bases; nucleotides outside the gene matches: 7. Per the germline V gene, CDR1 is SGHTA and CDR2 is FQGNSA. The CDR3 DNA reads TGTGCCAGCAGCCGAGACGGCGGGAGGGCCTACAATGAGCAGTTCTTC. Translating it yields CASSRDGGRAYNEQFF.

This clonotype came up a few times. The rearrangement uses TRBV6-1 and TRBJ1-1; D uncertain. The CDR3 totals 12 residues. CDR1 is MNHNS, CDR2 SASEGT, per germline. Trimming cost V 11 bases and J 3 bases, with 13 bases left between them. CDR3 loop: CAVGFPDTEAFF. The CDR3 DNA follows: TGTGCCGTTGGGTTTCCTGACACTGAAGCTTTCTTT.

The table lists this clonotype with many counts. The V call is TRBV7-2, the J call TRBJ2-3; D is perhaps TRBD2 (6 bases). The germline V gene has CDR1 SGHTA and CDR2 FQGNSA. Trimming shortened V by 1 base and J by 0 bases, and 17 bases separated the two germline ends. The CDR3 has 18 residues. CDR3 coding DNA: TGTGCCAGCAGCTTAGTCAAGGGGACTGGAACTAGCACAGATACGCAGTATTTT. This encodes CASSLVKGTGTSTDTQYF.

This rearrangement joins TRBV19 to TRBJ2-1, with TRBD1 matching over 8 bases. Germline V gene sequence: CDR1 LNHDA, CDR2 SQIVND (reference sequence). There are 14 residues in the CDR3. Losses at the gene ends were 7 bases for V and 0 bases for J; bases not matched to a gene: 2. The CDR3 DNA is TGTGCCAGTATGGACAGGGTCTCCTACAATGAGCAGTTCTTC. As protein: CASMDRVSYNEQFF.

V usage is TRBV4-1 and J usage is TRBJ2-5; 9 bases line up with TRBD1. CDR1 is MGHRA, CDR2 YSYEKL, per germline. Trimming removed 0 bases from V and 4 bases from J; junction bases left unmatched: 6. CDR3 length equals 16 residues. The CDR3: CASSQDPVDRGETQYF. CDR3 nucleotide sequence: TGCGCCAGCAGCCAAGATCCCGTGGACAGGGGAGAGACCCAGTACTTC.

The J gene is TRBJ1-5, the V gene TRBV19; 9 bases align to TRBD1. The CDR3 is 15 residues long. The germline gives CDR1 LNHDA, CDR2 SQIVND (reference sequence). V lost 5 bases and J lost 5; bases outside the gene matches: 7. Here the CDR3 DNA reads TGTGCCAGTAGTCGGTGGACAGGGGTCGATCAGCCCCAGCATTTT. Translation: CASSRWTGVDQPQHF. Variable domain in full (rest from reference TRBV19 and TRBJ1-5): DGGITQSPKYLFRKEGQNVTLSCEQNLNHDAMYWYRQDPGQGLRLIYYSQIVNDFQKGDIAEGYSVSREKKESFPLTVTSAQKNPTAFYLCASSRWTGVDQPQHFGDGTRLSIL.

This clonotype was counted a single time. This chain joins TRBV6-5 and TRBJ1-1, with D unclear. CDR3 size: 13 residues. V was shortened by 7 bases and J by 0 bases, with 9 bases between the two germline ends. The germline V gene encodes CDR1 MNHEY and CDR2 SVGAGI. For the CDR3, the DNA is TGTGCCAGCAATACAGAGTTGAACACTGAAGCTTTCTTT. Protein: CASNTELNTEAFF.

In its sample, this clonotype was seen many times. The V and J genes are TRBV7-2 and TRBJ1-1; TRBD1 matches 7 bases. V gave up 4 bases and J gave up 1 base; unmatched junction bases: 3. CDR3 length: 14 residues. Looked up from germline, CDR1 is SGHTA and CDR2 is FQGNSA. CDR3 DNA sequence: TGTGCCAGCAGCTCGGGACAGCAGAACACTGAAGCTTTCTTT. Translating it yields CASSSGQQNTEAFF.

J is TRBJ2-3 and V is TRBV6-6; 9 bases are shared with TRBD2. The CDR3 sequence is 17 residues long. Germline loops: CDR1 MNHNY, CDR2 SVGAGI (reference sequence). The J segment lost 0 bases and the V segment lost 5 bases, leaving 9 bases of the junction unmatched. Here the CDR3 DNA reads TGTGCCAGCAGTACTTGGGGACTAGCTCGTAGCACAGATACGCAGTATTTT. It codes for CASSTWGLARSTDTQYF.

This clonotype has a handful of counts. The J gene is TRBJ2-3, the V gene TRBV7-2; TRBD2 agrees at 9 bases. CDR1 and CDR2 (germline): SGHTA, FQGNSA. The CDR3 runs 17 residues. The V segment lost 6 bases and the J segment 0 bases; nucleotides outside the gene matches: 10. In DNA form, the CDR3 reads TGTGCCAGCAGACCAGATATAGCGGGAGCCAGCACAGATACGCAGTATTTT. It specifies CASRPDIAGASTDTQYF.

This rearrangement joins TRBV19 to TRBJ2-1, with D uncertain. The CDR3 runs to 15 residues. V was pared by 5 bases and J by 7 bases, with 18 bases between. In germline, CDR1 is LNHDA, CDR2 SQIVND (reference sequence). Here the CDR3 DNA reads TGTGCCAGTAGTCCCCTTGGGTTGGGCGGAAATGAGCAGTTCTTC. Translated, it gives CASSPLGLGGNEQFF.

The chain recombines TRBV7-2 with TRBJ2-5; D unclear. With 5 bases removed from V and 5 bases from J, the gap between germline ends came to 15 bases. There are 14 residues in the CDR3. Germline CDR1 reads SGHTA; CDR2 reads FQGNSA. For the CDR3, the DNA is TGTGCCAGCAGCCCCCGGACCCCCGGGGAGACCCAGTACTTC. Its protein is CASSPRTPGETQYF.

The chain employs TRBV2 and TRBJ2-1; possibly TRBD2 for D (6 bases). The CDR3 length is 14 residues. Germline V gene sequence: CDR1 SNHLY, CDR2 FYNNEI. V dropped 6 bases and J dropped 7 bases, with 16 bases sitting between them. CDR3 in amino acids: CASRRERVRNEQFF. Written as DNA, the CDR3 is TGTGCCAGCAGGAGGGAGCGGGTACGGAATGAGCAGTTCTTC.